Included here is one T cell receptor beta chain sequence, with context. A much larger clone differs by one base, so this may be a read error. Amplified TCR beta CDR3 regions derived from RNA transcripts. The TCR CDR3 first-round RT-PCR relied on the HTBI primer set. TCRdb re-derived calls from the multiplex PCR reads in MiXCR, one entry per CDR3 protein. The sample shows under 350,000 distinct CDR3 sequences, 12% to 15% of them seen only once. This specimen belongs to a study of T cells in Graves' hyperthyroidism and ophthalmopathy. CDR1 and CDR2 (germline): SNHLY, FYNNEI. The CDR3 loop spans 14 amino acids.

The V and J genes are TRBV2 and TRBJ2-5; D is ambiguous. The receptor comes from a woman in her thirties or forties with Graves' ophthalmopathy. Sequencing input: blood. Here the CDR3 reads CASSELGGQEAQYF. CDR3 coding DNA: TGTGCCAGCAGTGAGTTGGGCGGCCAAGAGGCCCAGTACTTC. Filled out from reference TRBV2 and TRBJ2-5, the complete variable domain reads EPEVTQTPSHQVTQMGQEVILRCVPISNHLYFYWYRQILGQKVEFLVSFYNNEISEKSEIFDDQFSVERPDGSNFTLKIRSTKLEDSAMYFCASSELGGQEAQYFGPGTRLLVL.